Below, 21 T cell receptor beta chains from the same sample are listed, as sequenced in a study of cytomegalovirus exposure and HLA in healthy donors. In the PCR, 60 Vbeta and 13 Jbeta primers were used. The repertoire was sequenced with immunoSEQ multiplex PCR; TCRdb's copy has only in-frame clones and lacks some. The table lists 35,000 to 45,000 clones, roughly 82% of them singletons. The sample was PBMCs. All receptors come from a woman younger than 30 in good health and CMV-seropositive.

This chain uses TRBV4-1 with TRBJ2-7; 7 nucleotides align to TRBD2. The length of the CDR3 is 15 residues. The V gene end was trimmed by 4 bases and the J gene end by 4 bases; junction bases not matched to a gene: 10. The germline V gene has CDR1 MGHRA and CDR2 YSYEKL. The CDR3 here is CASSLRGGLGYEQYF. In nucleotides, the CDR3 is TGCGCCAGCAGCCTTCGGGGCGGACTAGGGTACGAGCAGTACTTC.

This clone was counted between two and nine times. This rearrangement joins TRBV27 to TRBJ1-5; the D is unclear. The CDR3 totals 14 residues. The germline V and J ends were trimmed by 8 bases and 0 bases, with 11 bases remaining between them. Per germline, CDR1 MNHEY and CDR2 SMNVEV (reference sequence). As DNA, the CDR3 is TGTGCCAGCTCAGGTGAAAATAGCAATCAGCCCCAGCATTTT. As protein: CASSGENSNQPQHF.

V gene TRBV29-1 combines with J gene TRBJ2-5, with a weak D call TRBD1 (5 bases). This CDR3 has 14 residues. The V end was cut by 3 bases, the J end by 5 bases, with 16 bases between. CDR1 SQVTM and CDR2 ANQGSEA come from the germline V gene. The CDR3 sequence is CSVDKGSTGETQYF. In nucleotides, the CDR3 is TGCAGCGTTGACAAGGGGTCCACCGGGGAGACCCAGTACTTC. The full variable domain, rest sourced from reference TRBV29-1 and TRBJ2-5, is SAVISQKPSRDICQRGTSLTIQCQVDSQVTMMFWYRQQPGQSLTLIATANQGSEATYESGFVIDKFPISRPNLTFSTLTVSNMSPEDSSIYLCSVDKGSTGETQYFGPGTRLLVL.

Points on this clone: The junction shows a germline mismatch at one end, possibly a read error. J is TRBJ2-1 and V is TRBV7-2; 8 positions agree with TRBD1. The CDR3 covers 12 residues. From germline, CDR1 is SGHTA and CDR2 FQGNSA. The CDR3 here is CASSLRQGRMVF. For the CDR3, the DNA is TGTGCCAGCAGCTTGCGACAGGGGCGGATGGTCTTC.

This clone was found once. The chain employs TRBV29-1 and TRBJ1-1, with a weak D call TRBD1 (6 bases). The CDR3 runs to 14 residues. The V end lost 6 bases, the J end lost 0 bases, and 14 bases lay between the germline ends. Germline V lookup: CDR1 SQVTM, CDR2 ANQGSEA. The chain's CDR3 is CSVDLTGLNTEAFF. The CDR3 DNA reads as TGCAGCGTCGATTTAACAGGGCTGAACACTGAAGCTTTCTTT. Full variable domain (rest looked up from reference TRBV29-1 and TRBJ1-1): SAVISQKPSRDICQRGTSLTIQCQVDSQVTMMFWYRQQPGQSLTLIATANQGSEATYESGFVIDKFPISRPNLTFSTLTVSNMSPEDSSIYLCSVDLTGLNTEAFFGQGTRLTVV.

V usage is TRBV19 and J usage is TRBJ2-7; TRBD1 is a possible D gene (5 bases). V shed 5 bases and J shed 3 bases, with 17 bases lying between them. The CDR3 extends over 15 amino acids. Germline V lookup: CDR1 LNHDA, CDR2 SQIVND (reference sequence). CDR3 in amino acids: CASSQGWQEYYEQYF. CDR3 nucleotide sequence: TGTGCCAGTAGTCAGGGTTGGCAGGAGTACTACGAGCAGTACTTC.

The chain is built from TRBV7-9 and TRBJ1-5; D perhaps matches TRBD1 (6 bases). From germline, CDR1 is SEHNR and CDR2 FQNEAQ (reference sequence). Trimming pared 1 base from V and 11 bases from J, leaving 12 bases between. The CDR3 covers 13 residues. The CDR3 bases are TGTGCCAGCAGCTTAGGAAGGGGGTGGTCCCAGCATTTT. Its protein is CASSLGRGWSQHF.

This clone came up once. This rearrangement joins TRBV9 to TRBJ2-7; 12 positions match TRBD2. The ends lost 0 bases at V and 2 bases at J; junction bases unmatched: 3. The CDR3 runs to 16 residues. Germline lookup yields CDR1 SGDLS and CDR2 YYNGEE. The CDR3 DNA sequence: TGTGCCAGCAGCGTAGGGACTAGCGGGGCCCCCTACGAGCAGTACTTC. It codes for CASSVGTSGAPYEQYF.

This chain links TRBV7-6 with TRBJ2-5, with D tentatively TRBD1 (5 bases). There are 14 residues in the CDR3. CDR1 SGHVS and CDR2 FNYEAQ come from the germline V gene. V was cut by 5 bases and J by 1 base, with 11 bases left in between. CDR3 in amino acids: CASSPRTLQETQYF. CDR3 DNA: TGTGCCAGCAGCCCTCGGACACTCCAAGAGACCCAGTACTTC.

The V gene is TRBV5-6, the J gene TRBJ2-7, with D perhaps TRBD1 (6 bases). V gave up 1 base and J gave up 3 bases, with 23 bases separating them. Germline V gene lookup returns CDR1 SGHDT and CDR2 YYEEEE. This CDR3 comprises 18 residues. CDR3 nucleotide sequence: TGTGCCAGCAGCTTGTTTCGACCAGGGGCAGCCCCCCGCTACGAGCAGTACTTC. It codes for CASSLFRPGAAPRYEQYF.

Concerning this clone: A read error may produce the germline difference seen at one junction end. V and J are TRBV7-9 and TRBJ2-7; 10 nucleotides line up with TRBD2. Looked up from germline, CDR1 is SEHNR and CDR2 is FQNEAQ (reference sequence). This CDR3 contains 16 residues. The DNA of the CDR3 is TGTTCCAGCAGCCATACTAGCGGGGTCAGCTCCTACGAGCAGTACTTC. This translates into CSSSHTSGVSSYEQYF.

The sample holds one count of this clone. The chain links TRBV5-1 to TRBJ2-1, with 7 bases fitting TRBD2. V lost 7 bases to trimming and J lost 9 bases; unmatched junction nucleotides: 16. Germline-derived CDR1 and CDR2 are SGHRS and YFSETQ. CDR3 length equals 15 residues. The CDR3 sequence: CASAPSGSGGIEQFF. The CDR3 DNA reads as TGCGCCAGCGCACCAAGCGGGTCCGGGGGGATTGAGCAGTTCTTC.

The chain links TRBV28 to TRBJ1-5; D is perhaps TRBD1 (5 bases). Trimming left V 2 bases short and J 5 bases short, with 16 bases between. The CDR3 runs to 16 residues. The germline gives CDR1 MDHEN, CDR2 SYDVKM. The CDR3: CASSLQGPVRYQPQHF. The CDR3, as DNA: TGTGCCAGCAGTTTACAGGGTCCCGTGAGATATCAGCCCCAGCATTTT.

This clone has just a few counts. The chain uses TRBV6-6 and TRBJ2-1; D not resolved. V shed 0 bases and J shed 4 bases, with 7 bases lying between them. The CDR3 is made up of 14 amino acids. Germline CDR1 MNHNY, CDR2 SVGAGI (reference sequence). The CDR3 DNA is TGTGCCAGCAGTTACTCGAGGCTTTACAATGAGCAGTTCTTC. Its protein is CASSYSRLYNEQFF.

This chain uses TRBV30 with TRBJ2-2; 9 bases line up with TRBD1. The CDR3 is 15 amino acids. V was pared by 0 bases and J by 3 bases, with 2 bases of the junction left unmatched. Germline-derived CDR1 and CDR2 are GTSNPN and SVGIG (reference sequence). Here the CDR3 DNA reads TGTGCCTGGAGTGTACAGGGGGCCCACACCGGGGAGCTGTTTTTT. Residues: CAWSVQGAHTGELFF.

The chain uses TRBV5-5 and TRBJ2-3; weak D call: TRBD1 (5 bases). The V gene's germline CDR1 is SGHKS and CDR2 YYEKEE (reference sequence). The CDR3 is 17 amino acids. Trimming took off 2 bases at V and 0 bases at J, with 16 bases between the two ends. The CDR3 coding sequence is TGTGCCAGCAGCTTTCACCAGGGCCTGTGGAGCACAGATACGCAGTATTTT. Translating gives CASSFHQGLWSTDTQYF.

The V gene is TRBV27, the J gene TRBJ2-5, with D maybe TRBD2 (5 bases). The V end lost 8 bases, the J end lost 2 bases, and 15 bases lay between the germline ends. The CDR3 loop spans 14 amino acids. CDR1 MNHEY and CDR2 SMNVEV come from the germline V gene (reference sequence). CDR3 protein: CASRSLSVQETQYF. CDR3 coding DNA: TGTGCCAGCCGTTCTCTTAGCGTACAAGAGACCCAGTACTTC.

The J gene is TRBJ2-3, the V gene TRBV7-3, with TRBD2 as a possible D gene (6 bases). Germline V gene sequence: CDR1 SGHTA, CDR2 FQGTGA. The CDR3 is made up of 14 amino acids. V lost 3 bases and J lost 6, with 13 bases in between. The CDR3 spells CASSFGGAADTQYF. CDR3 DNA: TGTGCCAGCAGCTTCGGGGGAGCGGCGGATACGCAGTATTTT.

This clone has a single count. The chain employs TRBV11-2 and TRBJ2-3; TRBD2 aligns across 7 bases. CDR1 is SGHAT, CDR2 FQNNGV, per germline. There are 17 residues in the CDR3. Germline trimming cut 3 bases from V and 1 base from J; bases unmatched to any gene: 10. In DNA form, the CDR3 reads TGTGCCAGCAGCTTGGGATTTGGGGGGGTGGGCACAGATACGCAGTATTTT. It is translated as CASSLGFGGVGTDTQYF. The variable domain in full, with the rest retrieved from reference TRBV11-2 and TRBJ2-3, is EAGVAQSPRYKIIEKRQSVAFWCNPISGHATLYWYQQILGQGPKLLIQFQNNGVVDDSQLPKDRFSAERLKGVDSTLKIQPAKLEDSAVYLCASSLGFGGVGTDTQYFGPGTRLTVL.

The chain uses TRBV7-2 and TRBJ2-7; D unresolved. Germline-derived CDR1 and CDR2 are SGHTA and FQGNSA. The CDR3 loop spans 14 amino acids. V was clipped by 1 base and J by 2 bases, with 9 bases between them. The CDR3 coding sequence is TGTGCCAGCAGCTTAGGTCCCCAGACCTACGAGCAGTACTTC. Translating gives CASSLGPQTYEQYF.

The chain links TRBV29-1 to TRBJ1-1; D is unclear. The germline CDR1 and CDR2 sequences are SQVTM and ANQGSEA. The CDR3 runs 13 residues. The ends were cut back, 4 bases at V and 1 base at J, with 10 bases in the middle. The CDR3 protein is CSVGGLRNTEAFF. CDR3 DNA: TGCAGCGTTGGAGGTCTCAGGAACACTGAAGCTTTCTTT. The complete variable domain, with remaining parts taken from reference TRBV29-1 and TRBJ1-1, reads SAVISQKPSRDICQRGTSLTIQCQVDSQVTMMFWYRQQPGQSLTLIATANQGSEATYESGFVIDKFPISRPNLTFSTLTVSNMSPEDSSIYLCSVGGLRNTEAFFGQGTRLTVV.